Below, 7 T cell receptor beta chains from the same sample are listed, as sequenced in a study of blood T cell repertoires in COVID-19. Measured with immunoSEQ multiplex PCR; TCRdb has only the in-frame clones, and not every one. The sample carries about 370,000 clones, about 90% recorded once. The sequencing sample was made of peripheral blood. The receptors derive from a young woman with COVID-19, enrolled during active disease.

This clone was recorded only once. The rearrangement uses TRBV15 and TRBJ1-4; D gene uncertain. The CDR3 covers 14 residues. V was pared by 3 bases and J by 0 bases, with 5 bases between. CDR1 LNHNV and CDR2 YYDKDF come from the germline V gene (reference sequence). The CDR3 DNA sequence: TGTGCCACCAGCAGGTCTGCAACTAATGAAAAACTGTTTTTT. Translated, it gives CATSRSATNEKLFF.

CDR3 loop: CASSLGPRGYEQYF. The CDR3 DNA sequence: TGTGCCAGCAGTTTAGGCCCCCGAGGGTACGAGCAGTACTTC. The rearrangement links TRBV27 to TRBJ2-7, with D perhaps matching TRBD2 (5 bases). CDR3 size: 14 residues. CDR1 is MNHEY and CDR2 is SMNVEV in the germline V gene (reference sequence). Trimming left V 2 bases short and J 4 bases short, with 12 bases between.

The V and J genes are TRBV15 and TRBJ2-5; TRBD2 matches at 9 bases. CDR1 is LNHNV, CDR2 YYDKDF, per germline (reference sequence). CDR3 length: 15 amino acids. J gave up 6 bases and V 3 bases, and 8 bases lay outside the gene matches. The CDR3 protein is CATSSMLAGGKTQYF. The CDR3 region has the DNA TGTGCCACCAGCAGTATGCTGGCGGGGGGGAAGACCCAGTACTTC.

V is TRBV27 and J is TRBJ1-1; maybe TRBD1 (5 bases). Germline-derived CDR1 and CDR2 are MNHEY and SMNVEV (reference sequence). Trimming cost V 6 bases and J 5 bases, with 25 bases left between them. The CDR3 totals 17 residues. The CDR3 DNA is TGTGCCAGCAGCCCTAGGACATTATCGCGACAAAGGACTGAAGCTTTCTTT. Translating it yields CASSPRTLSRQRTEAFF.

The gene calls are TRBV7-9 and TRBJ1-1; perhaps TRBD1 as D (6 bases). Germline CDR1 SEHNR, CDR2 FQNEAQ (reference sequence). The CDR3 runs to 15 residues. V was cut by 3 bases and J by 0 bases, with 11 bases left in between. The CDR3 nucleotides are TGTGCCAGCAGCTTGGGGGGGCGCCTGAACACTGAAGCTTTCTTT. As protein: CASSLGGRLNTEAFF.

In DNA, the CDR3 is TGTGCCAGTAGACCTAATCGGGGGGGTCAGCCCCAGCATTTT. Residues: CASRPNRGGQPQHF. This sequence joins TRBV19 and TRBJ1-5; a possible D gene is TRBD1 (5 bases). The germline gives CDR1 LNHDA, CDR2 SQIVND (reference sequence). V lost 6 bases and J lost 6, with 15 bases in between. CDR3 length: 14 amino acids.

This chain links TRBV7-8 with TRBJ1-3; 8 positions agree with TRBD1. CDR1 and CDR2 (germline): SGHVS, FQNEAQ. The length of the CDR3 is 18 residues. V gave up 3 bases and J gave up 4 bases; unmatched junction bases: 14. CDR3 coding DNA: TGTGCCAGCAGCTTGGGATCCGGCAGGGGGCATACAGGAAACACCATATATTTT. Its translation: CASSLGSGRGHTGNTIYF.